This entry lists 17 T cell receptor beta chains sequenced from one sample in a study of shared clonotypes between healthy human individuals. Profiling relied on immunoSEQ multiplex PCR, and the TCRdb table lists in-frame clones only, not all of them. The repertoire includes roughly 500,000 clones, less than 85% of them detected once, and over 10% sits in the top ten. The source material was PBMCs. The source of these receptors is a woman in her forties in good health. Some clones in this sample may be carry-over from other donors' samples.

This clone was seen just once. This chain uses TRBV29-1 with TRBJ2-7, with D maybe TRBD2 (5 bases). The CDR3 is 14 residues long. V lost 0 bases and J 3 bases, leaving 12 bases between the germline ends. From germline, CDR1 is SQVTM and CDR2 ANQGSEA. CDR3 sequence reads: CSVEDPAGLYEQYF. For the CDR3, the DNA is TGCAGCGTTGAAGATCCGGCAGGACTCTACGAGCAGTACTTC.

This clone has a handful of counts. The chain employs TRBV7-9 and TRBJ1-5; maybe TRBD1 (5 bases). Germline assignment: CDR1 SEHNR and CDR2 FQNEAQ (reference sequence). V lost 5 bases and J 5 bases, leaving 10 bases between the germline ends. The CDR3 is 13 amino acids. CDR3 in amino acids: CASSIRGDQPQHF. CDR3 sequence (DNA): TGTGCCAGCAGCATAAGGGGTGATCAGCCCCAGCATTTT.

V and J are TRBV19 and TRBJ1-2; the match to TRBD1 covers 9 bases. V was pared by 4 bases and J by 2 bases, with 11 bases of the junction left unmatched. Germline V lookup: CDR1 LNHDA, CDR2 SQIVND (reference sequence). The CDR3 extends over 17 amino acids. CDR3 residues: CASSTTGTGLGNYGYTF. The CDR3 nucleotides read TGTGCCAGTAGTACGACCGGGACAGGGCTCGGGAACTATGGCTACACCTTC.

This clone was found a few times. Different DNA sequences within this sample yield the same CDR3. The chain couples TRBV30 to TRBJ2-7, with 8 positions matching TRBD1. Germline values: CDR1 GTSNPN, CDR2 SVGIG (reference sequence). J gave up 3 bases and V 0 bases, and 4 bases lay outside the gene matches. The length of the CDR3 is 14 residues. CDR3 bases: TGTGCCTGGAGTGTCGCAGGGGGCGGCTACGAGCAGTACTTC. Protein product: CAWSVAGGGYEQYF.

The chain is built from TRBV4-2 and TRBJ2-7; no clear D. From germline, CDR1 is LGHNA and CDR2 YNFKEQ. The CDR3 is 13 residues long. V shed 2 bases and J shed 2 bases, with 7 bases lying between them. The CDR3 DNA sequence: TGTGCCAGCAGCCAACAGGACCCCTACGAGCAGTACTTC. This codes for CASSQQDPYEQYF.

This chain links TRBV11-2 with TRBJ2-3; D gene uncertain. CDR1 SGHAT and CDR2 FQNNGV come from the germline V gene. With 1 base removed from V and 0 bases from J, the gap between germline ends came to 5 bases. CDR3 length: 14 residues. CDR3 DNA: TGTGCCAGCAGCTTAGCATCCAGCACAGATACGCAGTATTTT. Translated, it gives CASSLASSTDTQYF.

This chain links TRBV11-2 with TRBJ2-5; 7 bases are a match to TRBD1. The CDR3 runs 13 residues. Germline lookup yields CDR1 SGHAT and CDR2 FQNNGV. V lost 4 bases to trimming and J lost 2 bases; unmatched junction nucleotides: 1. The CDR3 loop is CASSSGQQETQYF. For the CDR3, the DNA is TGTGCCAGCAGCTCGGGACAGCAAGAGACCCAGTACTTC.

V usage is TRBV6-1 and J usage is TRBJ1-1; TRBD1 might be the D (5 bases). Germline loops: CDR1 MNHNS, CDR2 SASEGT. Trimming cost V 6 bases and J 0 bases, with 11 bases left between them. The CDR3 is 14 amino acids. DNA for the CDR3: TGTGCCAGCAGCTGGGACTTACTGAACACTGAAGCTTTCTTT. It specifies CASSWDLLNTEAFF.

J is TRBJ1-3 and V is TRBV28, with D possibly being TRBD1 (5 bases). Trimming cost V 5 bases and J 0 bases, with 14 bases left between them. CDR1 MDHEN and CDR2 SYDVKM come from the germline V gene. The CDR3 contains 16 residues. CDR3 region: CASSPPGTASGNTIYF. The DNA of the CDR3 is TGTGCCAGCAGTCCTCCGGGGACCGCCTCTGGAAACACCATATATTTT.

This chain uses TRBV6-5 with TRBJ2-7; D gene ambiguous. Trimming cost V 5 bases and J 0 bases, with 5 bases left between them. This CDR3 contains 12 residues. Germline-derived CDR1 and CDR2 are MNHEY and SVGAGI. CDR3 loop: CASSMLSYEQYF. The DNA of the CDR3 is TGTGCCAGCAGTATGCTCTCCTACGAGCAGTACTTC.

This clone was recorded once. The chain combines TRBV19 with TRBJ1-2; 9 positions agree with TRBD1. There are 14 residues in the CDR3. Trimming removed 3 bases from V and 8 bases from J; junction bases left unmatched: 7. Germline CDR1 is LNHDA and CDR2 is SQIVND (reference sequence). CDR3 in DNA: TGTGCCAGTAGTATTTTACAGGGGGCGAGGGGCTACACCTTC. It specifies CASSILQGARGYTF.

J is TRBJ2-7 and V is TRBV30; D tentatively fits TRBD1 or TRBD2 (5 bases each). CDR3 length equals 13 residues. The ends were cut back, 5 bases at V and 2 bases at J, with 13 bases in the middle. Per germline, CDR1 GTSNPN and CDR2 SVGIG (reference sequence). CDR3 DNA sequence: TGTGCCTGGGGAAACGGGGCTACCTACGAGCAGTACTTC. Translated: CAWGNGATYEQYF.

The CDR3 DNA sequence: TGTGCCTGGAGTTCTAGCGGTGCGGGGACCCAGTACTTC. The encoded protein is CAWSSSGAGTQYF. The V gene is TRBV30, the J gene TRBJ2-5, with TRBD2 matching over 7 bases. Trimming cost V 2 bases and J 7 bases; bases outside gene matches: 7. The CDR3 totals 13 residues. Germline CDR1 and CDR2: GTSNPN and SVGIG (reference sequence).

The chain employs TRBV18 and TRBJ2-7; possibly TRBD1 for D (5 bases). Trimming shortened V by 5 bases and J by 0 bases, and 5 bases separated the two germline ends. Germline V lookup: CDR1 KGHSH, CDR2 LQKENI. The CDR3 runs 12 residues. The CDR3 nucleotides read TGTGCCAGCTCAGACAGCTCCTACGAGCAGTACTTC. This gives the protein CASSDSSYEQYF.

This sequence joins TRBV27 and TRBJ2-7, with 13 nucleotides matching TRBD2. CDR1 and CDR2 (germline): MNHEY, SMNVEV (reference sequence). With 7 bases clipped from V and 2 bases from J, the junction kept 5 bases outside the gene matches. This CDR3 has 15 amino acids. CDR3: CASNTGTSGAYEQYF. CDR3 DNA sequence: TGTGCCAGCAACACAGGGACTAGCGGGGCCTACGAGCAGTACTTC.

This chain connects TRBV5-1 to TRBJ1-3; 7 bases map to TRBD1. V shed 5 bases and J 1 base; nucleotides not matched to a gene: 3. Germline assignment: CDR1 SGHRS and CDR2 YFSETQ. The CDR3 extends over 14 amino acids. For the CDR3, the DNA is TGCGCCAGCAGAGGGGACAGTTCTGGAAACACCATATATTTT. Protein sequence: CASRGDSSGNTIYF.

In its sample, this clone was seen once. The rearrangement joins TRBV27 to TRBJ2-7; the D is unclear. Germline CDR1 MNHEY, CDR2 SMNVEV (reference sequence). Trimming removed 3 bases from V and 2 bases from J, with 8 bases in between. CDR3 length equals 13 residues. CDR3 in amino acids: CASSFHSPYEQYF. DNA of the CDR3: TGTGCCAGCAGTTTCCACAGCCCCTACGAGCAGTACTTC.